The 25 T cell receptor beta chains below all came from one sample that was sequenced in a study of cytomegalovirus exposure and HLA in healthy donors. Primers for the PCR totalled 60 Vbeta and 13 Jbeta. The repertoire was sequenced with immunoSEQ multiplex PCR; TCRdb's copy has only in-frame clones and lacks some. The data hold 120,000 or so clones, with 60% to 85% observed a single time. Material: PBMCs. These receptors were taken from a female donor in good health and CMV-seronegative.

This chain links TRBV5-1 with TRBJ1-1, with TRBD1 matching 7 bases. In germline, CDR1 is SGHRS, CDR2 YFSETQ. The V segment lost 1 base and the J segment 1 base; nucleotides outside the gene matches: 4. The CDR3 contains 15 residues. The CDR3 loop is CASSLTGTENTEAFF. CDR3 coding DNA: TGCGCCAGCAGCTTGACCGGGACAGAGAACACTGAAGCTTTCTTT.

The chain has TRBV19 and TRBJ1-5, with D unresolved. The CDR3 runs 16 residues. In germline, CDR1 is LNHDA, CDR2 SQIVND (reference sequence). Trimming stripped 5 bases from V and 5 bases from J, with 19 bases between. The CDR3 region has the DNA TGTGCCAGTAGTGTCGACCCAGGTTTCATGGATCAGCCCCAGCATTTT. It specifies CASSVDPGFMDQPQHF.

This rearrangement joins TRBV7-9 to TRBJ2-1; TRBD1 agrees at 7 bases. The CDR3 loop spans 13 amino acids. With V trimmed by 5 bases and J by 9 bases, 7 bases remained unmatched. Per germline, CDR1 SEHNR and CDR2 FQNEAQ (reference sequence). Here the CDR3 DNA reads TGTGCCAGCAGCACCGGACAGGATGGTGAGCAGTTCTTC. Amino acids: CASSTGQDGEQFF.

This clone came up a few times. The gene calls are TRBV27 and TRBJ1-1; weak D call: TRBD1 (5 bases). The V gene's germline CDR1 is MNHEY and CDR2 SMNVEV (reference sequence). The CDR3 consists of 13 residues. Trimming cost V 6 bases and J 4 bases, with 12 bases left between them. The CDR3 region is CASSRALGTEAFF. CDR3 in DNA: TGTGCCAGCAGCAGGGCTTTGGGCACTGAAGCTTTCTTT.

The chain employs TRBV9 and TRBJ2-6; D is unresolved. Per germline, CDR1 SGDLS and CDR2 YYNGEE. The CDR3 covers 13 residues. Deletions cut 5 bases from V and 1 base from J, with 4 bases between. CDR3: CASRASGANVLTF. The CDR3 nucleotides read TGTGCCAGCAGAGCGTCTGGGGCCAACGTCCTGACTTTC. The whole variable domain, remainder taken from reference TRBV9 and TRBJ2-6, is DSGVTQTPKHLITATGQRVTLRCSPRSGDLSVYWYQQSLDQGLQFLIQYYNGEERAKGNILERFSAQQFPDLHSELNLSSLELGDSALYFCASRASGANVLTFGAGSRLTVL.

The chain is built from TRBV19 and TRBJ1-5; 12 nucleotides line up with TRBD1. V was clipped by 4 bases and J by 6 bases; unmatched bases: 4. The CDR3 totals 15 residues. Looked up from germline, CDR1 is LNHDA and CDR2 is SQIVND (reference sequence). In DNA form, the CDR3 reads TGTGCCAGTAGTACGGGACAGGGGGCTGGTCAGCCCCAGCATTTT. The encoded protein is CASSTGQGAGQPQHF.

V and J are TRBV11-2 and TRBJ1-6, with TRBD1 as a possible D gene (5 bases). The ends were cut back, 5 bases at V and 8 bases at J, with 22 bases in the middle. The CDR3 is made up of 17 amino acids. CDR1 and CDR2 (germline): SGHAT, FQNNGV. DNA of the CDR3: TGTGCCAGCAGCCTCGTTTATGGGGCCAGGCCAGATTCACCCCTCCACTTT. This sequence encodes CASSLVYGARPDSPLHF.

V and J are TRBV9 and TRBJ2-2; unclear D gene. Trimming took 4 bases from V and 9 from J, leaving 10 bases between them. This CDR3 contains 12 residues. CDR1 is SGDLS, CDR2 YYNGEE, per germline. CDR3 region: CASSLSHRELFF. DNA of the CDR3: TGTGCCAGCAGCTTAAGCCACCGGGAGCTGTTTTTT.

On this clone: The junction departs from germline at one end; a sequencing error may be responsible. The rearrangement links TRBV5-1 to TRBJ2-6; TRBD1 aligns across 9 bases. CDR3 length: 17 residues. Germline CDR1 is SGHRS and CDR2 is YFSETQ. DNA of the CDR3: TGCGCCAGCAGCTTGGGGACAGGGGTACCCGGGGCCAACGGCCTGACTTTC. Residues: CASSLGTGVPGANGLTF.

This clone occurred once. The rearrangement uses TRBV6-5 and TRBJ2-7, with 11 bases fitting TRBD2. The V and J ends lost 6 bases and 6 bases, in that order; junction bases with no gene match: 4. This CDR3 region has 13 residues. The germline V gene encodes CDR1 MNHEY and CDR2 SVGAGI. The CDR3 is CASRVGTSGEQYF. As DNA, the CDR3 is TGTGCCAGCAGAGTCGGGACTAGCGGCGAGCAGTACTTC.

This clone was seen only once. The V gene is TRBV7-6, the J gene TRBJ2-5, with 12 bases that match TRBD2. There are 20 residues in the CDR3. V lost 1 base and J lost 2; bases outside the gene matches: 14. Per germline, CDR1 SGHVS and CDR2 FNYEAQ. CDR3 in amino acids: CASSLGLLAGGPLRQETQYF. CDR3 bases: TGTGCCAGCAGCTTAGGTCTTCTAGCGGGAGGGCCTTTGCGGCAAGAGACCCAGTACTTC.

The chain links TRBV2 to TRBJ2-3; no firm D call. The CDR3 covers 11 residues. CDR1 and CDR2 (germline): SNHLY, FYNNEI. V was trimmed by 5 bases and J by 3 bases, leaving 3 bases between them. The DNA for the CDR3 is TGTGCCAGCAGTTATACAGATACGCAGTATTTT. Its translation: CASSYTDTQYF.

V is TRBV5-5 and J is TRBJ1-2; 7 nucleotides align to TRBD1. Per the germline V gene, CDR1 is SGHKS and CDR2 is YYEKEE (reference sequence). The V segment lost 4 bases and the J segment 3 bases; nucleotides outside the gene matches: 3. This CDR3 has 13 amino acids. CDR3 nucleotides: TGTGCCAGCAGCGTGCAGGGGGACTATGGCTACACCTTC. This gives the protein CASSVQGDYGYTF.

The rearrangement links TRBV6-1 to TRBJ2-1; D might be TRBD1 (5 bases). Germline CDR1 is MNHNS and CDR2 is SASEGT. The CDR3 covers 17 residues. Trimming took off 1 base at V and 3 bases at J, with 16 bases between the two ends. In nucleotides, the CDR3 is TGTGCCAGCAGTGAAGTGTTCACTACCCAGGGCTACAATGAGCAGTTCTTC. This codes for CASSEVFTTQGYNEQFF.

This chain joins TRBV4-1 and TRBJ2-1, with TRBD2 identical over 8 bases. CDR1 MGHRA and CDR2 YSYEKL come from the germline V gene. This CDR3 contains 17 residues. J was trimmed by 2 bases and V by 4 bases; bases with no gene match: 10. CDR3 coding DNA: TGCGCCAGCAGCCCAACCCCCTCAGCGGGAGCCTACAATGAGCAGTTCTTC. Amino acids: CASSPTPSAGAYNEQFF.

This clone was detected only once. The J gene is TRBJ1-4, the V gene TRBV18, with TRBD1 as a possible D gene (5 bases). This CDR3 contains 13 residues. The V gene lost 3 bases and the J gene lost 7 bases, with 9 bases spanning the gap. Germline V gives CDR1 KGHSH, CDR2 LQKENI. CDR3 sequence reads: CASSPIRAEKLFF. The CDR3 DNA is TGTGCCAGCTCACCGATCAGGGCTGAAAAACTGTTTTTT.

This clone has more than one count but fewer than ten. The chain uses TRBV18 and TRBJ1-1; 7 positions match TRBD1. J lost 0 bases, V lost 2 bases, and 6 bases had no gene match. The CDR3 extends over 16 amino acids. The germline V gene has CDR1 KGHSH and CDR2 LQKENI. The CDR3 region is CASSPSTGEMNTEAFF. In DNA form, the CDR3 reads TGTGCCAGCTCACCATCAACAGGGGAGATGAACACTGAAGCTTTCTTT.

The genes are TRBV27 and TRBJ1-3; 7 positions agree with TRBD1. The CDR3 is made up of 15 amino acids. With 5 bases clipped from V and 3 bases from J, the junction kept 7 bases outside the gene matches. Germline V lookup: CDR1 MNHEY, CDR2 SMNVEV (reference sequence). In DNA, the CDR3 is TGTGCCAGCAGTGCGGCGGGACAGTATGGAAACACCATATATTTT. Its translation: CASSAAGQYGNTIYF.

In this sample, this clone turned up a few times. The gene calls are TRBV7-2 and TRBJ2-3; D is perhaps TRBD2 (5 bases). The CDR3 is 13 amino acids. Germline V gives CDR1 SGHTA, CDR2 FQGNSA. The germline V and J ends were trimmed by 4 bases and 3 bases, with 8 bases remaining between them. The CDR3 DNA is TGTGCCAGCAGCTCCTGGACTACAGATACGCAGTATTTT. Amino acids: CASSSWTTDTQYF.

The genes are TRBV7-9 and TRBJ1-1; tentative D call: TRBD1 (6 bases). With 5 bases removed from V and 10 bases from J, the gap between germline ends came to 17 bases. The CDR3 is 13 amino acids. Germline V CDR1 and CDR2: SEHNR, FQNEAQ (reference sequence). This chain's CDR3 is CASSAPGWGLAFF. The DNA of the CDR3 is TGTGCCAGCAGCGCTCCTGGGTGGGGGCTAGCTTTCTTT.

The chain is built from TRBV7-9 and TRBJ1-1; tentatively, D is TRBD1 (6 bases). The CDR3 is 13 residues long. Germline V gives CDR1 SEHNR, CDR2 FQNEAQ (reference sequence). Trimming shortened V by 5 bases and J by 0 bases, and 7 bases separated the two germline ends. For the CDR3, the DNA is TGTGCCAGCAGCGCAGGGGTGAACACTGAAGCTTTCTTT. Translation: CASSAGVNTEAFF.

This chain joins TRBV27 and TRBJ2-1, with D maybe TRBD1 (6 bases). CDR1 is MNHEY and CDR2 is SMNVEV in the germline V gene (reference sequence). This CDR3 has 19 amino acids. V shed 5 bases and J shed 0 bases, with 23 bases lying between them. The CDR3 here is CASSHPRLGGSSSYNEQFF. As DNA, the CDR3 is TGTGCCAGCAGTCATCCCCGGCTAGGGGGTAGTAGCTCCTACAATGAGCAGTTCTTC.

The chain employs TRBV25-1 and TRBJ2-5; 7 bases are a match to TRBD2. CDR3 length: 14 residues. The ends lost 5 bases at V and 2 bases at J; junction bases unmatched: 5. Germline V gives CDR1 MGHDK, CDR2 SYGVNS. CDR3 DNA: TGTGCCAGCAGTACCAGACTAGCTCAAGAGACCCAGTACTTC. This gives the protein CASSTRLAQETQYF.

This chain connects TRBV7-9 to TRBJ2-5; TRBD2 is a possible D gene (6 bases). The CDR3 spans 14 residues. V lost 1 base and J 0 bases, leaving 6 bases between the germline ends. Germline CDR1 is SEHNR and CDR2 is FQNEAQ (reference sequence). CDR3 DNA sequence: TGTGCCAGCAGCTTAGGGGACTACCAAGAGACCCAGTACTTC. Translating it yields CASSLGDYQETQYF.

The gene calls are TRBV5-1 and TRBJ2-5, with a tentative D call TRBD1 (6 bases). Germline lookup yields CDR1 SGHRS and CDR2 YFSETQ. The CDR3 totals 13 residues. V was trimmed by 7 bases and J by 0 bases, leaving 10 bases between them. CDR3 nucleotide sequence: TGCGCCAGCGGGGGCTCGGACCAAGAGACCCAGTACTTC. This encodes CASGGSDQETQYF.